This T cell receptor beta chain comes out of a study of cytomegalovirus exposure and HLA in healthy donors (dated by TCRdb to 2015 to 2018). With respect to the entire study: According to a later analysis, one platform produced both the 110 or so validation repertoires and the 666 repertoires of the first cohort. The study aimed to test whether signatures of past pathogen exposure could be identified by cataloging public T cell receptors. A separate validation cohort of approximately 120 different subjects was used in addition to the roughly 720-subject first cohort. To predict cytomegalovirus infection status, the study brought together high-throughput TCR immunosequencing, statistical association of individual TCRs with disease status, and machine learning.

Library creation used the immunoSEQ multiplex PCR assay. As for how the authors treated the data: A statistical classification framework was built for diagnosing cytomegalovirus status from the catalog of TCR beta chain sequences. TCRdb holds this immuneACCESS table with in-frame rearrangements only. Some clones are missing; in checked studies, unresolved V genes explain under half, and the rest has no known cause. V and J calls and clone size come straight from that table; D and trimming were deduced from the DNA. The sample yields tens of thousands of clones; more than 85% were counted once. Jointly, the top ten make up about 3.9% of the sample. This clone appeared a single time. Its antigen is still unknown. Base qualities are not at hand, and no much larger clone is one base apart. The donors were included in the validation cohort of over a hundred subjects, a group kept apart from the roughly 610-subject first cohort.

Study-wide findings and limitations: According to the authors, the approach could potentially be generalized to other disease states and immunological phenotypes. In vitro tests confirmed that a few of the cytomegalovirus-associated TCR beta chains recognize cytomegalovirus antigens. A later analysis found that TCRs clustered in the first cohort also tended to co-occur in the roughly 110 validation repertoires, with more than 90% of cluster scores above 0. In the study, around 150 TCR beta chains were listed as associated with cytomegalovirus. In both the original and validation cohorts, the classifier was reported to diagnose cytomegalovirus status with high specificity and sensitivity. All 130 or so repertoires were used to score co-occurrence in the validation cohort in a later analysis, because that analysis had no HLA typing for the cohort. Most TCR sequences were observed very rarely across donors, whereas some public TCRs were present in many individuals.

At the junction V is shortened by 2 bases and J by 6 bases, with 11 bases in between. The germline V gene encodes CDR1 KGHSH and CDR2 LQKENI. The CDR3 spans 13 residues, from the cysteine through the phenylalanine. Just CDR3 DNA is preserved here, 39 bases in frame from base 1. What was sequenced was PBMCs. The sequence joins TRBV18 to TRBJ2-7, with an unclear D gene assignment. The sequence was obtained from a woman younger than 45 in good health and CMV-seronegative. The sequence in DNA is TGTGCCAGCTCACCAGGGCAGTCCACCGAGCAGTACTTC. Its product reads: CASSPGQSTEQYF. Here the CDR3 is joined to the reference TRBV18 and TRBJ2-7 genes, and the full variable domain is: NAGVMQNPRHLVRRRGQEARLRCSPMKGHSHVYWYRQLPEEGLKFMVYLQKENIIDESGMPKERFSAEFPKEGPSILRIQQVVRGDSAAYFCASSPGQSTEQYFGPGTRLTVT.